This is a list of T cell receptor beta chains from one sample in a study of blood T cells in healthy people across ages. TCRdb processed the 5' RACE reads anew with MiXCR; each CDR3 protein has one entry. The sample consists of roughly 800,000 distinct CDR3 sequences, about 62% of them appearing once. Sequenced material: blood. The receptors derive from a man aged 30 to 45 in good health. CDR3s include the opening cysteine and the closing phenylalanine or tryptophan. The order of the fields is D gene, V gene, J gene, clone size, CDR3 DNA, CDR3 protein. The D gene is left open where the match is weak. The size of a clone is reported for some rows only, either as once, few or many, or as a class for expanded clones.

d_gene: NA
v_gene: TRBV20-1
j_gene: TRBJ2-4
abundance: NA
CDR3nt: TGCAGTGCAACCGCCAAAAACATTCAGTACTTC
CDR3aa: CSATAKNIQYF

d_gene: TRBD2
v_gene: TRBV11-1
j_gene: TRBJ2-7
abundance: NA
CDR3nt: TGTGCCAGCAGCTCCCGAGGGTTAGCGGGAGAGCACCATACCCTCCTCTACGAGCAGTACTTC
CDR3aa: CASSSRGLAGEHHTLLYEQYF

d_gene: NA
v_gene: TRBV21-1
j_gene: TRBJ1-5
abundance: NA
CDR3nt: TGTGCCAGCAGCAACCCCCCGGACAGGGTAGGGGTTTTGGCAAATCAGCCCCAGCATTTT
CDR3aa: CASSNPPDRVGVLANQPQHF

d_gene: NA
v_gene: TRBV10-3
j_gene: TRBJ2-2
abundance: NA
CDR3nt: TGTGCCATCAGTGAGTCACACGGACGGTCTAACACCGGGGAGCTGTTTTTT
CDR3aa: CAISESHGRSNTGELFF

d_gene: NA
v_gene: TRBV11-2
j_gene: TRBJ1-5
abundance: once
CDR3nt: TGTGCCAGCAGCTTAGATATTAGCAACAATCAGCCCCAGCATTTT
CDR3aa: CASSLDISNNQPQHF

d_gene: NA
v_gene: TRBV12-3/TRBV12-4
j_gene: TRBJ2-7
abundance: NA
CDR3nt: TGTGCCAGCAGTGAATATCACGGGGGTTACGAGCAGTACTTC
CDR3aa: CASSEYHGGYEQYF

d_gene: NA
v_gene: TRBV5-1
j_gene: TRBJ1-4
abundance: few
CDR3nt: TGCGCCAGCAGCTTTGGGGGGAATGAAAAACTGTTTTTT
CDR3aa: CASSFGGNEKLFF

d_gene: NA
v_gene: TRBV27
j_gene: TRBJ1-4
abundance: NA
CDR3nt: TGTGCCAGCAGTTTATCGATCCTAGTCGGAGAAAAACTGTTTTTT
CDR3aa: CASSLSILVGEKLFF

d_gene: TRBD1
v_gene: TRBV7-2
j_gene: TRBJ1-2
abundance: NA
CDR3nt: TGTGCCAGCAGCTTAGCGTTCACCAGGACAGGGCCGCGGGGCTACACCTTC
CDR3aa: CASSLAFTRTGPRGYTF

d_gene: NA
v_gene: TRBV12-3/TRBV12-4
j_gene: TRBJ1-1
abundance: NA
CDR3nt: TGTGCCAGCAGTGAGACAGCAATACTGAACACTGAAGCTTTCTTT
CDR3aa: CASSETAILNTEAFF

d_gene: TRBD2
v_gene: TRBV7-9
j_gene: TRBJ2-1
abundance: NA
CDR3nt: TGTGCCAGCAGCTCCCGATTACCCACTAGCGGGGGGGCCAATGAGCAGTTCTTC
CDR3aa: CASSSRLPTSGGANEQFF

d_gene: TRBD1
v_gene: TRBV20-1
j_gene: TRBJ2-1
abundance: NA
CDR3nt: TGCAGTGCCCCCATGCCGGGACAGAACAATGAGCAGTTCTTC
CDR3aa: CSAPMPGQNNEQFF

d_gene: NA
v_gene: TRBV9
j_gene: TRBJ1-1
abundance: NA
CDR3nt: TGTGCCAGCAGCGTAGTCGAGCCAGGCAACACTGAAGCTTTCTTT
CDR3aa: CASSVVEPGNTEAFF

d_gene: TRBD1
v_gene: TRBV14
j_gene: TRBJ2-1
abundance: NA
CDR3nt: TGTGCCAGCAGCCAACGAAAATCCGGGACAGGGAGGTTTGGCTCCTACAATGAGCAGTTCTTC
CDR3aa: CASSQRKSGTGRFGSYNEQFF

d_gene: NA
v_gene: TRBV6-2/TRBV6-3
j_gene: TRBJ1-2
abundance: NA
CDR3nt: TGTGCCAGCAGTTACTGGGGGGCCGAACGGGGCTACACCTTC
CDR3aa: CASSYWGAERGYTF

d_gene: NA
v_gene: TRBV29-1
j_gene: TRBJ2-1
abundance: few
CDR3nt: TGCAGCGTTAATTTTGAGATGTACAATGAGCAGTTCTTC
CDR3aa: CSVNFEMYNEQFF

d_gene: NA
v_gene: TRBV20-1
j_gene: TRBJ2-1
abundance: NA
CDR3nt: TGCAGTGCTAGAGATCTGGGTGAGCAGTTCTTC
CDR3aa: CSARDLGEQFF

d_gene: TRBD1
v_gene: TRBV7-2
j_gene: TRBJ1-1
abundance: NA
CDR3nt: TGTGCCAGCAGCACCCAGGGGGCGGGTACTGAAGCTTTCTTT
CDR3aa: CASSTQGAGTEAFF

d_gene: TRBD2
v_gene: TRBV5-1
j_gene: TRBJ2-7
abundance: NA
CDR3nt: TGCGCCAGCAGCCCTAGCGGGGAAAGCTCCTACGAGCAGTACTTC
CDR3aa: CASSPSGESSYEQYF

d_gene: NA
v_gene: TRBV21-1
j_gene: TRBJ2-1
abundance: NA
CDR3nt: TGTGCCAGCAGCAAAGGGGGACTAGCGGGATCCGACAATGAGCAGTTCTTC
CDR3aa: CASSKGGLAGSDNEQFF

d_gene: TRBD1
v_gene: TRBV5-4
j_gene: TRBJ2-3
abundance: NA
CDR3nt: TGTGCCAGCAGCTCACAGGGGGCAACAGATACGCAGTATTTT
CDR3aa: CASSSQGATDTQYF

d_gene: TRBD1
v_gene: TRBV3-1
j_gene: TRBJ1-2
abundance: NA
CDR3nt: TGTGCCAGCAGCCAAGAAGCCAGGGGGCTTCGCTATGGCTACACCTTC
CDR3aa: CASSQEARGLRYGYTF

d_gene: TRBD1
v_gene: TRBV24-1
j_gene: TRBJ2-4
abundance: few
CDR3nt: TGTGCCACCAGTGATTCATTAGGGACAGGCAACATTCAGTACTTC
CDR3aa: CATSDSLGTGNIQYF

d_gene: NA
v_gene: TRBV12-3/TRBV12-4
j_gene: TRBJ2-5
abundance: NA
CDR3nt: TGTGCCAGCAGTTCTACAGTAGGAGAGACCCAGTACTTC
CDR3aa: CASSSTVGETQYF

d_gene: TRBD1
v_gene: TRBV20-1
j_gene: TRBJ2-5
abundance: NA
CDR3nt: TGCAGTCGATATGGACAGGAGGTGGAGACCCAGTACTTC
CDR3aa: CSRYGQEVETQYF